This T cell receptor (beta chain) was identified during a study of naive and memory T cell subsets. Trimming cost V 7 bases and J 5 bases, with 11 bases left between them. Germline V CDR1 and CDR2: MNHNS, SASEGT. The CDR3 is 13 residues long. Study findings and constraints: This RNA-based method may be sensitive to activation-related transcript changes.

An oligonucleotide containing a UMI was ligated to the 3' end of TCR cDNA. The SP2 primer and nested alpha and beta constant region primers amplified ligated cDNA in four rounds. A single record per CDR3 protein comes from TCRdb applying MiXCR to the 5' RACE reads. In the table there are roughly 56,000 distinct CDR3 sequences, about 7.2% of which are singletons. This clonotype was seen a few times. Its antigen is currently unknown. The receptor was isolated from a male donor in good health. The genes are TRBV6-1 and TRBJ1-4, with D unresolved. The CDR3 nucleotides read TGTGCCAGCATGCAGCTCGGGAATGAAAAACTGTTTTTT. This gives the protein CASMQLGNEKLFF.